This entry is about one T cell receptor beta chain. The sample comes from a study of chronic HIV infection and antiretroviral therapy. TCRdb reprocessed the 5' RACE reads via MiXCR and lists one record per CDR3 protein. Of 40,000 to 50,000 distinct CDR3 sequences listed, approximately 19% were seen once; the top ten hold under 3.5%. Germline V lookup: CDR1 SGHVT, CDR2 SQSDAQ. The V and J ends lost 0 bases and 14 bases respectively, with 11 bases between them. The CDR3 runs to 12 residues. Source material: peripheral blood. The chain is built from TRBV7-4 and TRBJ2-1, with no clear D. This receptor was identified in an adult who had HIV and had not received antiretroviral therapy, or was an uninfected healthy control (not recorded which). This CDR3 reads CASSLAFPGEFF. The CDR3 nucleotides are TGTGCCAGCAGCTTAGCTTTTCCTGGGGAGTTCTTC.